The 20 T cell receptor beta chains in this list originate from one sample, sequenced in a study of blood T cell repertoires in COVID-19. TCRdb's copy holds only in-frame clones and misses some; the assay was immunoSEQ multiplex PCR. The sample has about 210,000 clones, 89% seen once. Sequencing was performed on PBMCs or T cells enriched from blood (not recorded which). The receptors were sampled from a woman under 30 who had recovered from COVID-19.

The chain employs TRBV3-1 (or the pseudogene TRBV3-2) and TRBJ1-4, with D perhaps matching TRBD1 (6 bases). This CDR3 spans 16 amino acids. CDR1 is LGHDT and CDR2 is YNNKEL in the germline V gene (reference sequence). Trimming cost V 4 bases and J 0 bases, with 12 bases left between them. The CDR3 DNA is TGTGCCAGCAGCCCCGAGACAGGCACAACTAATGAAAAACTGTTTTTT. Its translation: CASSPETGTTNEKLFF.

The J gene is TRBJ1-1, the V gene TRBV30, with D uncertain. The CDR3 is made up of 14 amino acids. Deletions cut 1 base from V and 0 bases from J, with 9 bases between. The germline CDR1 and CDR2 sequences are GTSNPN and SVGIG (reference sequence). CDR3 amino acids: CAWSGTVMNTEAFF. The CDR3, as DNA: TGTGCCTGGAGTGGCACGGTCATGAACACTGAAGCTTTCTTT.

The chain uses TRBV7-9 and TRBJ1-1, with D possibly TRBD1 on 6 matching bases. The CDR3 consists of 14 residues. Germline V gives CDR1 SEHNR, CDR2 FQNEAQ (reference sequence). Trimming left V 2 bases short and J 7 bases short, with 14 bases between. CDR3 protein: CASSLNLGGGEAFF. The CDR3 region has the DNA TGTGCCAGCAGCTTAAATTTGGGAGGGGGTGAAGCTTTCTTT.

The rearrangement links TRBV12-3 or TRBV12-4 to TRBJ1-3; D unclear. The CDR3 runs 13 residues. V lost 0 bases and J lost 15, with 15 bases in between. In DNA, the CDR3 is TGTGCCAGCAGTTTAGCGCTAGGCAGCCCAGAATATTTT. It is translated as CASSLALGSPEYF.

The rearrangement links TRBV10-3 to TRBJ2-7, with D maybe TRBD2 (5 bases). The germline V and J ends were trimmed by 4 bases and 2 bases, with 18 bases remaining between them. The CDR3 loop spans 16 amino acids. The germline V gene encodes CDR1 ENHRY and CDR2 SYGVKD. In DNA, the CDR3 is TGTGCCATCAGTGGGCTGGACTTGGGTCCTACCTACGAGCAGTACTTC. It translates to CAISGLDLGPTYEQYF.

This chain links TRBV13 with TRBJ2-3; D might be TRBD1 (5 bases). CDR1 is PRHDT and CDR2 is FYEKMQ in the germline V gene (reference sequence). The ends were cut back, 5 bases at V and 1 base at J, with 19 bases in the middle. The CDR3 sequence is 17 residues long. The CDR3 loop is CASSPFRQPLGTDTQYF. Here the CDR3 DNA reads TGTGCCAGCAGCCCCTTCCGACAGCCGCTGGGCACAGATACGCAGTATTTT.

The rearrangement joins TRBV13 to TRBJ2-3; D gene ambiguous. Per germline, CDR1 PRHDT and CDR2 FYEKMQ (reference sequence). V shed 2 bases and J shed 6 bases, with 12 bases lying between them. This CDR3 has 14 residues. The CDR3 is CASSLRAFADTQYF. CDR3 DNA: TGTGCCAGCAGCTTAAGAGCGTTTGCGGATACGCAGTATTTT.

This chain links TRBV10-1 with TRBJ2-3, with D perhaps TRBD2 (5 bases). Trimming pared 8 bases from V and 2 bases from J, leaving 20 bases between. The CDR3 is 16 amino acids. The germline gives CDR1 WNHNN, CDR2 SYGVQD (reference sequence). The CDR3 DNA reads TGCGCCAGCTCCCGTTGGACCGGGGATTACACAGATACGCAGTATTTT. This encodes CASSRWTGDYTDTQYF.

This clone has just one count. This chain links TRBV5-4 with TRBJ1-2; D not certain. There are 14 residues in the CDR3. The germline gives CDR1 SGHNT, CDR2 YYREEE (reference sequence). The V gene lost 0 bases and the J gene lost 11 bases, with 17 bases spanning the gap. The CDR3 region has the DNA TGTGCCAGCAGCTTGGAGAGAATACAGAGTAGATACACCTTC. Translating gives CASSLERIQSRYTF. Based on the CDR3 plus reference TRBV5-4 and TRBJ1-2, the full variable domain is ETGVTQSPTHLIKTRGQQVTLRCSSQSGHNTVSWYQQALGQGPQFIFQYYREEENGRGNFPPRFSGLQFPNYSSELNVNALELDDSALYLCASSLERIQSRYTFGSGTRLTVV.

The chain recombines TRBV9 with TRBJ2-1; 8 bases fit TRBD2. Per the germline V gene, CDR1 is SGDLS and CDR2 is YYNGEE. This CDR3 region has 13 residues. With V trimmed by 4 bases and J by 13 bases, 10 bases remained unmatched. The CDR3 DNA sequence: TGTGCCAGCAGCCGGGGGGGGAATTCCCCCCAGTTCTTC. Residues: CASSRGGNSPQFF.

This sequence joins TRBV2 and TRBJ2-7, with TRBD1 matching 8 bases. CDR1 and CDR2 (germline): SNHLY, FYNNEI. The CDR3 loop spans 15 amino acids. V dropped 3 bases and J dropped 2; count of bases not matched to a gene: 6. This CDR3 is CASSDVGGQAYEQYF. Here the CDR3 DNA reads TGTGCCAGCAGTGATGTTGGGGGACAGGCCTACGAGCAGTACTTC.

This chain connects TRBV27 to TRBJ1-5, with 9 bases that match TRBD1. The V and J ends lost 1 base and 1 base, in that order; junction bases with no gene match: 11. CDR1 is MNHEY and CDR2 is SMNVEV in the germline V gene (reference sequence). The CDR3 has 19 residues. The CDR3 bases are TGTGCCAGCAGTTTATTAGGGCCACAGGGGGCAATGAGCAATCAGCCCCAGCATTTT. It yields the protein CASSLLGPQGAMSNQPQHF.

This chain links TRBV6-5 with TRBJ2-6, with D possibly matching TRBD1 (5 bases). In germline, CDR1 is MNHEY, CDR2 SVGAGI. V was shortened by 5 bases and J by 0 bases, with 8 bases between the two germline ends. CDR3 length: 15 amino acids. CDR3: CASSPGNSGANVLTF. As DNA, the CDR3 is TGTGCCAGCAGTCCAGGGAACTCTGGGGCCAACGTCCTGACTTTC.

The chain employs TRBV5-1 and TRBJ1-5; 7 nucleotides match TRBD1. Germline CDR1 reads SGHRS; CDR2 reads YFSETQ. The V and J ends lost 2 bases and 5 bases, in that order; junction bases with no gene match: 13. The CDR3 is 17 residues long. CDR3 nucleotide sequence: TGCGCCAGCAGCTTTTTACAGGGGATTCGCGCATATCAGCCCCAGCATTTT. Translated, it gives CASSFLQGIRAYQPQHF.

This chain connects TRBV28 to TRBJ1-1, with TRBD1 matching 9 bases. J gave up 6 bases and V 6 bases, and 8 bases lay outside the gene matches. The germline CDR1 and CDR2 sequences are MDHEN and SYDVKM. This CDR3 has 14 amino acids. DNA of the CDR3: TGTGCCAGCAGCCCCCGGGACAGGGAAGCTGAAGCTTTCTTT. Encoded protein: CASSPRDREAEAFF.

The genes are TRBV19 and TRBJ1-3, with D perhaps TRBD1 (5 bases). Between the trimmed V and J ends, which lost 6 bases and 4 bases, there was a span of 13 bases. Germline-derived CDR1 and CDR2 are LNHDA and SQIVND (reference sequence). The CDR3 has 14 residues. Here the CDR3 reads CASRLPGVGNTIYF. The CDR3 DNA reads as TGTGCCAGTAGGCTTCCGGGGGTCGGAAACACCATATATTTT.

This chain connects TRBV28 to TRBJ1-1, with a possible D match to TRBD1 (6 bases). Trimming cost V 6 bases and J 4 bases, with 12 bases left between them. Per the germline V gene, CDR1 is MDHEN and CDR2 is SYDVKM. The CDR3 contains 13 residues. As DNA, the CDR3 is TGTGCCAGCAGGTCGGGGGGGGCCACTGAAGCTTTCTTT. This gives the protein CASRSGGATEAFF.

This clone showed up just once. The genes are TRBV28 and TRBJ2-7; no firm D call. The CDR3 is made up of 14 amino acids. Between the trimmed V and J ends, which lost 5 bases and 3 bases, there was a span of 14 bases. CDR1 is MDHEN, CDR2 SYDVKM, per germline. The CDR3 sequence: CASSPLDTLYEQYF. The CDR3 DNA reads as TGTGCCAGCAGTCCCCTTGACACTCTCTACGAGCAGTACTTC.

This chain uses TRBV6-1 with TRBJ1-1, with D perhaps matching TRBD1 (5 bases). The CDR3 sequence is 13 residues long. V gave up 2 bases and J gave up 6 bases, with 10 bases separating them. Germline CDR1 MNHNS, CDR2 SASEGT. The CDR3, as DNA: TGTGCCAGCAGTGAATTGGTCAGGGCTGAAGCTTTCTTT. It specifies CASSELVRAEAFF.

This clone has only a few counts. The chain couples TRBV5-8 to TRBJ2-7; possible D gene TRBD2, 5 bases. V lost 0 bases, J lost 6 bases, and 13 bases lay in between. The CDR3 consists of 14 residues. Germline CDR1 and CDR2: SGHTS and YDEGEE. The CDR3 is CASSLVGRLAEQYF. CDR3 in DNA: TGTGCCAGCAGCTTGGTAGGGAGATTGGCCGAGCAGTACTTC.